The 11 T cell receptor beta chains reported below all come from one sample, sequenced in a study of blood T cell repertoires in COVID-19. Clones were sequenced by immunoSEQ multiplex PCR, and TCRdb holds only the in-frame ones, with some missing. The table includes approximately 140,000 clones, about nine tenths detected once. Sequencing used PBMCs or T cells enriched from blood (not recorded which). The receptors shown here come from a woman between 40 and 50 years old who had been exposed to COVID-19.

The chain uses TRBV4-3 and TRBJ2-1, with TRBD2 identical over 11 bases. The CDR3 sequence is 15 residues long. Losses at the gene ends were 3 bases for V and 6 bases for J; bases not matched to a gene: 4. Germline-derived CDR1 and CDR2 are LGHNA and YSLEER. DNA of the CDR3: TGCGCCAGCAGCCAGGGACTAGCGGCAGCCAATGAGCAGTTCTTC. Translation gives CASSQGLAAANEQFF.

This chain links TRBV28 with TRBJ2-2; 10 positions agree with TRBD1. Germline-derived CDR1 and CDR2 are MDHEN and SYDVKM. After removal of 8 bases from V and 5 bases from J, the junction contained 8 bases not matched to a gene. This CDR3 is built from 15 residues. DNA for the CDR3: TGTGCCAGCGGCCGGGACAGGGGCCTTACCGGGGAGCTGTTTTTT. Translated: CASGRDRGLTGELFF.

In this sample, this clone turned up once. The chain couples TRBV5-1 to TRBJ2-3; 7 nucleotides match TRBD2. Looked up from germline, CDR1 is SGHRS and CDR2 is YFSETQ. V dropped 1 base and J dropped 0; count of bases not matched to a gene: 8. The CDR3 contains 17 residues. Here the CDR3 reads CASSLTGGGPSTDTQYF. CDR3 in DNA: TGCGCCAGCAGCTTGACGGGCGGGGGTCCTAGCACAGATACGCAGTATTTT.

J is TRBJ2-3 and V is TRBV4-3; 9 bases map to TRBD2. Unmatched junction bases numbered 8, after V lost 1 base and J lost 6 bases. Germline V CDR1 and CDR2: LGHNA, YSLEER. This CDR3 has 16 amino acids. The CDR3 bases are TGCGCCAGCAGCCAAGGAGGAGCGGGGGGTGGGGATACGCAGTATTTT. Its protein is CASSQGGAGGGDTQYF.

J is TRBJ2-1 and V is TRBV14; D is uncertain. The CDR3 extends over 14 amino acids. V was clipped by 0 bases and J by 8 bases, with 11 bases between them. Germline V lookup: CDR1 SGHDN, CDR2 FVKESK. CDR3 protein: CASSQDITAHEQFF. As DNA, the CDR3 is TGTGCCAGCAGCCAAGATATTACTGCCCATGAGCAGTTCTTC.

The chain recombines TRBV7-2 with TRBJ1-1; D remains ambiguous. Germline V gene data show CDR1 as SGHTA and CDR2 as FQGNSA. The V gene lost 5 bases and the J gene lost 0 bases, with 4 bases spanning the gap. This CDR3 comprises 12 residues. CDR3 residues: CASSPMNTEAFF. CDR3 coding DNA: TGTGCCAGCAGCCCAATGAACACTGAAGCTTTCTTT.

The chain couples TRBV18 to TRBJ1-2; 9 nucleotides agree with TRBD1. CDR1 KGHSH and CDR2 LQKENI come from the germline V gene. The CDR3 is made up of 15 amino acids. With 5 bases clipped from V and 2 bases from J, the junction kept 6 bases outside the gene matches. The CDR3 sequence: CASSERTGANYGYTF. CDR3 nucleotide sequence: TGTGCCAGCTCAGAACGGACAGGGGCGAACTATGGCTACACCTTC.

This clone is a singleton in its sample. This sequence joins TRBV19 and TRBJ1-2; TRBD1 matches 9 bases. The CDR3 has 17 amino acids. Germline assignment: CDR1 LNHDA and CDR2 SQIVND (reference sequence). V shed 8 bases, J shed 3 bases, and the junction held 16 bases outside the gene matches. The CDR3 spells CASHSSGGTGSDYGYTF. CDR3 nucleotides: TGTGCCAGTCATTCCTCCGGTGGGACAGGGAGTGACTATGGCTACACCTTC.

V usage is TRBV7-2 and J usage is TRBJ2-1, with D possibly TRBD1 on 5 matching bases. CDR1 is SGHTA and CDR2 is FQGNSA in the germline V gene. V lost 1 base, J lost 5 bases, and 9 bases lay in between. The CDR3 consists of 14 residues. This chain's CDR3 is CASSLVGAHNEQFF. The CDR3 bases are TGTGCCAGCAGCTTAGTAGGGGCCCACAATGAGCAGTTCTTC.

The CDR3: CASSSTGSDTQYF. In nucleotides, the CDR3 is TGTGCCAGCAGCAGCACAGGGTCGGATACGCAGTATTTT. The chain has TRBV13 and TRBJ2-3, with D possibly matching TRBD1 (6 bases). CDR3 length equals 13 residues. Germline-derived CDR1 and CDR2 are PRHDT and FYEKMQ (reference sequence). Trimming cost V 5 bases and J 6 bases, with 12 bases left between them.

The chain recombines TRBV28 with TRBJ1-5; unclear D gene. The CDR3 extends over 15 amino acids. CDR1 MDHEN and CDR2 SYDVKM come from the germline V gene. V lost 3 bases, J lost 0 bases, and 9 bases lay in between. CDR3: CASSFPEFSNQPQHF. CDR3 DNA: TGTGCCAGCAGTTTCCCGGAGTTTAGCAATCAGCCCCAGCATTTT. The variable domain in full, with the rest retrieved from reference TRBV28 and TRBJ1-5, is DVKVTQSSRYLVKRTGEKVFLECVQDMDHENMFWYRQDPGLGLRLIYFSYDVKMKEKGDIPEGYSVSREKKERFSLILESASTNQTSMYLCASSFPEFSNQPQHFGDGTRLSIL.